Each of the 15 T cell receptor beta chains below was sequenced from the same sample in a study of identical twins. MiXCR, applied by TCRdb to the 5' RACE reads, yields one record per CDR3 protein. The data show about 260,000 distinct CDR3 sequences, 5.5% to 7% seen once. These data were also filed under a second study, of yellow fever vaccine responses in identical twins.

The specimen was memory (CD45RO+) T cells sorted from blood. The receptors stem from a woman aged 18 to 35 in good health.

This clonotype is medium-sized within its sample. The chain couples TRBV7-9 to TRBJ2-2, with 7 bases fitting TRBD2. The J segment lost 4 bases and the V segment lost 1 base, leaving 6 bases of the junction unmatched. This CDR3 region has 16 residues. Looked up from germline, CDR1 is SEHNR and CDR2 is FQNEAQ (reference sequence). CDR3 protein: CASSLVATSSTGELFF. The CDR3 bases are TGTGCCAGCAGCTTAGTTGCGACTAGCTCCACCGGGGAGCTGTTTTTT.

This clonotype was detected only a few times. The rearrangement uses TRBV12-3 or TRBV12-4 and TRBJ2-1; D perhaps matches TRBD1 (5 bases). The CDR3 length is 15 residues. Trimming stripped 4 bases from V and 0 bases from J, with 10 bases between. The CDR3 spells CASSYRQSSYNEQFF. Written as DNA, the CDR3 is TGTGCCAGCAGTTATCGACAGAGCTCCTACAATGAGCAGTTCTTC.

This clonotype came up many times. This sequence joins TRBV6-5 and TRBJ1-6; D not resolved. Per the germline V gene, CDR1 is MNHEY and CDR2 is SVGAGI. V was pared by 2 bases and J by 6 bases, with 2 bases between. CDR3 length equals 12 residues. This CDR3 reads CASSYPNSPLHF. DNA for the CDR3: TGTGCCAGCAGTTACCCTAATTCACCCCTCCACTTT.

DNA for the CDR3: TGTGCCAGCAGCAAAAGTGGGGTTGTTGGGGGGGACAGCACAGATACGCAGTATTTT. Its protein is CASSKSGVVGGDSTDTQYF. The chain carries TRBV21-1 and TRBJ2-3; the table's D gene call, TRBD1, was not cross checked with the DNA. TRBV21-1 is a listed pseudogene. The CDR3 spans 19 residues.

This clonotype was counted many times. The chain uses TRBV6-6 and TRBJ1-2; possible D gene TRBD1, 6 bases. Per the germline V gene, CDR1 is MNHNY and CDR2 is SVGAGI (reference sequence). V was shortened by 6 bases and J by 5 bases, with 16 bases between the two germline ends. This CDR3 spans 14 amino acids. The CDR3, as DNA: TGTGCCAGCAGCTCACAGGGAGATCTGTATGGCTACACCTTC. Residues: CASSSQGDLYGYTF.

This clonotype was seen at least ten times. J is TRBJ2-3 and V is TRBV29-1, with TRBD2 matching 10 bases. This CDR3 comprises 15 residues. Germline V gene data show CDR1 as SQVTM and CDR2 as ANQGSEA. J gave up 3 bases and V 4 bases, and 7 bases lay outside the gene matches. Written as DNA, the CDR3 is TGCAGCGTTGTCGGTCAGCGGGGGGGGACAGATACGCAGTATTTT. Translating it yields CSVVGQRGGTDTQYF.

This rearrangement joins TRBV14 to TRBJ2-1, with TRBD2 matching 8 bases. With 4 bases clipped from V and 6 bases from J, the junction kept 14 bases outside the gene matches. Germline V lookup: CDR1 SGHDN, CDR2 FVKESK. The CDR3 covers 17 residues. The CDR3 DNA reads TGTGCCAGCAGCCCTTTGCAAGCGGGAGTCGTTTTCAATGAGCAGTTCTTC. Residues: CASSPLQAGVVFNEQFF.

The chain recombines TRBV5-1 with TRBJ2-5; 9 positions agree with TRBD2. Germline V gene data show CDR1 as SGHRS and CDR2 as YFSETQ. The CDR3 extends over 15 amino acids. V lost 2 bases and J lost 5; bases outside the gene matches: 7. The CDR3 is CASSFLAGEGETQYF. The CDR3 nucleotides read TGCGCCAGCAGCTTTTTAGCGGGAGAGGGGGAGACCCAGTACTTC.

This CDR3 reads CSARLGNTGELFF. The CDR3 region has the DNA TGCAGTGCTAGACTAGGAAACACCGGGGAGCTGTTTTTT. The V call is TRBV20-1, the J call TRBJ2-2, with no clear D. The CDR3 length is 13 residues. In germline, CDR1 is DFQATT, CDR2 SNEGSKA (reference sequence). Trimming took 2 bases from V and 2 from J, leaving 6 bases between them.

This clonotype was observed a few times. The V call is TRBV12-3 or TRBV12-4, the J call TRBJ2-3; D is uncertain. Trimming shortened V by 7 bases and J by 6 bases, and 8 bases separated the two germline ends. There are 11 residues in the CDR3. The CDR3 nucleotides are TGTGCCAGCACCCGGGTGGATACGCAGTATTTT. Translated, it gives CASTRVDTQYF.

Only a few counts were recorded for this clonotype. CDR3 region: CASRTTGPERETQYF. CDR3 bases: TGCGCCAGCCGTACCACAGGTCCCGAGAGGGAGACCCAGTACTTC. V and J are TRBV5-1 and TRBJ2-5; the D gene is possibly TRBD1 (5 bases). The CDR3 extends over 15 amino acids. The germline V gene encodes CDR1 SGHRS and CDR2 YFSETQ. The V gene lost 7 bases and the J gene lost 5 bases, with 21 bases spanning the gap.

This clonotype has only a few counts. The gene calls are TRBV7-8 and TRBJ2-2, with TRBD2 as a possible D gene (6 bases). Between the trimmed V and J ends, which lost 8 bases and 1 base, there was a span of 8 bases. This CDR3 is built from 13 residues. The germline CDR1 and CDR2 sequences are SGHVS and FQNEAQ. The DNA of the CDR3 is TGTGCCAGCGGAGGGTGGAACACCGGGGAGCTGTTTTTT. Amino acid sequence: CASGGWNTGELFF.

This chain connects TRBV4-2 to TRBJ2-1, with a weak D call TRBD1 (5 bases). The CDR3 is 17 residues long. The germline V and J ends were trimmed by 3 bases and 6 bases, with 21 bases remaining between them. Germline-derived CDR1 and CDR2 are LGHNA and YNFKEQ. CDR3 DNA sequence: TGTGCCAGCAGCCAGAACGACCAGGGAAGAGTAGGCAATGAGCAGTTCTTC. Translated: CASSQNDQGRVGNEQFF.

V and J are TRBV5-6 and TRBJ1-2; TRBD1 is a possible D gene (5 bases). V lost 9 bases and J lost 4, with 19 bases in between. CDR1 SGHDT and CDR2 YYEEEE come from the germline V gene. The CDR3 runs to 14 residues. In DNA form, the CDR3 reads TGTGCCATCAACCCGGGGCTCCTCTGCTATGGCTACACCTTC. As protein: CAINPGLLCYGYTF.

V and J are TRBV29-1 and TRBJ1-2, with 9 positions matching TRBD1. Germline V gene data show CDR1 as SQVTM and CDR2 as ANQGSEA. J was trimmed by 7 bases and V by 6 bases; bases with no gene match: 6. The CDR3 extends over 12 amino acids. The DNA of the CDR3 is TGCAGCGTACGGACAGGGGCCGGTGGCTACACCTTC. Residues: CSVRTGAGGYTF.